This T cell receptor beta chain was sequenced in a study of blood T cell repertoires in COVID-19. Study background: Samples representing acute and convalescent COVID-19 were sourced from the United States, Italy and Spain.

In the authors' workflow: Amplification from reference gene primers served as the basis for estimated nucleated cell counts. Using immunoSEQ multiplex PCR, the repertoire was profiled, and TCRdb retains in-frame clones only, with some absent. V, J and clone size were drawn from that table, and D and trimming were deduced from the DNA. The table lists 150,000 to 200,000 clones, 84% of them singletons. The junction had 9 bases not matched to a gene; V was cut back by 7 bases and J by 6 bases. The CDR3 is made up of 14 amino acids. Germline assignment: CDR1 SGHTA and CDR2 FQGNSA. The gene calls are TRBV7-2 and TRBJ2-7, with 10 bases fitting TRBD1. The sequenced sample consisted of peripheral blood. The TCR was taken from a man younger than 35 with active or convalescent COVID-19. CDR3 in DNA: TGTGCCAGCACCGACAGGGGGCTATATGGCGAGCAGTACTTC. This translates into CASTDRGLYGEQYF. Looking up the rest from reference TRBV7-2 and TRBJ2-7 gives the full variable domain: GAGVSQSPSNKVTEKGKDVELRCDPISGHTALYWYRQSLGQGLEFLIYFQGNSAPDKSGLPSDRFSAERTGGSVSTLTIQRTQQEDSAVYLCASTDRGLYGEQYFGPGTRLTVT.